This record looks at one TCR beta chain sequence and its context. The data originate from a study of response to subunit inactivated influenza vaccine. TCRdb reprocessed the RT-PCR reads with MiXCR, giving one entry per CDR3 protein. The data show roughly 620,000 distinct CDR3 sequences, 11% seen once. This CDR3 is 13 amino acids long. CDR1 and CDR2 (germline): SGHRS, YFSETQ. V was pared by 3 bases and J by 5 bases, with 0 bases of the junction left unmatched. These same records also appear under a second study, on T cells expressing NK-cell markers. That source notes: TCR beta libraries carry UMIs added by 5'RACE template switching. Sequencing covered eight donors, seven HCMV-seropositive and one seronegative. Dominant NKG2C+ clonotype frequencies of roughly 1.0-8% of CD8+ T cells were measured in over 5 donors.

The sequence derives from a man aged 50 to 60 who received an inactivated influenza vaccine. This rearrangement joins TRBV5-1 to TRBJ2-2, with 8 bases matching TRBD1. The sample consisted of PBMCs from blood, taken on the day of vaccination. The CDR3 sequence: CASSWTGTGELFF. In DNA form, the CDR3 reads TGCGCCAGCAGCTGGACAGGGACCGGGGAGCTGTTTTTT. Together with reference TRBV5-1 and TRBJ2-2, the CDR3 gives the full variable domain: KAGVTQTPRYLIKTRGQQVTLSCSPISGHRSVSWYQQTPGQGLQFLFEYFSETQRNKGNFPGRFSGRQFSNSRSEMNVSTLELGDSALYLCASSWTGTGELFFGEGSRLTVL.